Listed below are T cell receptor beta chains from one sample, sequenced in a study of beta chain features in type 1 diabetes. Using immunoSEQ multiplex PCR, the repertoire was profiled, and TCRdb retains in-frame clones only, with some absent. The sample has 150,000 to 190,000 clones, about a tenth seen once. The sequenced material came from central memory CD4+ T cells from blood. These receptors came from a man aged 25-45 years with type 1 diabetes. Both conserved end residues are part of each CDR3. Fields, in order: J gene, D gene, V gene, clone size, CDR3 protein, CDR3 DNA. The D gene is left open where the match is weak. Only part of the rows carry a size: once, few, many, or a class if the clone is expanded.

J: TRBJ2-1
D: NA
V: TRBV18
size: many
CDR3: CASSPGGQHEQFF
DNA: TGTGCCAGCTCACCAGGCGGGCAGCATGAGCAGTTCTTC

J: TRBJ2-5
D: TRBD1
V: TRBV18
size: few
CDR3: CASSPSQSGRGREETQYF
DNA: TGTGCCAGCTCACCTTCTCAGTCGGGCAGGGGGCGCGAGGAGACCCAGTACTTC

J: TRBJ2-1
D: NA
V: TRBV9
size: few
CDR3: CASSVAFNEQFF
DNA: TGTGCCAGCAGCGTAGCTTTCAATGAGCAGTTCTTC

J: TRBJ2-7
D: NA
V: TRBV10-3
size: NA
CDR3: CAISKLDSYEQYF
DNA: TGTGCCATCAGCAAATTAGACAGCTACGAGCAGTACTTC

J: TRBJ2-2
D: NA
V: TRBV5-1
size: NA
CDR3: CASSLTSLPTGELFF
DNA: TGCGCCAGCAGCTTGACTAGTCTTCCCACCGGGGAGCTGTTTTTT

J: TRBJ1-4
D: NA
V: TRBV4-3
size: few
CDR3: CASSPMDSNEKLFF
DNA: TGCGCCAGCAGCCCGATGGACAGTAATGAAAAACTGTTTTTT

J: TRBJ2-1
D: TRBD1
V: TRBV7-7
size: NA
CDR3: CASSLGGTGDQGEQFF
DNA: TGTGCCAGCAGCTTAGGGGGGACAGGGGATCAGGGTGAGCAGTTCTTC

J: TRBJ2-7
D: TRBD2
V: TRBV28
size: few
CDR3: CATTGTSGSIHEQYF
DNA: TGTGCCACCACCGGGACTAGCGGGAGTATCCACGAGCAGTACTTC

J: TRBJ1-2
D: NA
V: TRBV2
size: few
CDR3: CASSVSGVGGYTF
DNA: TGTGCCAGCAGTGTGTCGGGAGTGGGGGGCTACACCTTC

J: TRBJ1-2
D: TRBD1
V: TRBV7-8
size: few
CDR3: CASRRGQGYGYTF
DNA: TGTGCCAGCAGGCGGGGACAGGGCTATGGCTACACCTTC

J: TRBJ1-1
D: TRBD1
V: TRBV30
size: few
CDR3: CAWAGQATLNTEAFF
DNA: TGTGCCTGGGCGGGACAGGCGACCCTGAACACTGAAGCTTTCTTT

J: TRBJ2-1
D: TRBD2
V: TRBV10-3
size: few
CDR3: CAISEYPTSLGNEQFF
DNA: TGTGCCATCAGTGAATACCCGACTAGCTTGGGCAATGAGCAGTTCTTC

J: TRBJ2-1
D: TRBD2
V: TRBV27
size: NA
CDR3: CASTSGTSGRAEGNEQFF
DNA: TGTGCCAGCACCTCCGGGACTAGCGGGAGGGCCGAGGGCAATGAGCAGTTCTTC

J: TRBJ1-1
D: TRBD1
V: TRBV7-8
size: few
CDR3: CASSLGHPGTANTEAFF
DNA: TGTGCCAGCAGCTTAGGCCACCCCGGGACAGCTAACACTGAAGCTTTCTTT

J: TRBJ2-7
D: TRBD1
V: TRBV6-1
size: NA
CDR3: CASSDQDRGPYEQYF
DNA: TGTGCCAGCAGTGATCAGGACAGGGGGCCCTACGAGCAGTACTTC

J: TRBJ2-5
D: TRBD2
V: TRBV28
size: NA
CDR3: CASSSPGLAGEETQYF
DNA: TGTGCCAGCAGTTCCCCGGGACTAGCGGGAGAAGAGACCCAGTACTTC

J: TRBJ1-1
D: NA
V: TRBV7-2
size: few
CDR3: CASSNGGWTEAFF
DNA: TGTGCCAGCAGCAACGGGGGATGGACTGAAGCTTTCTTT

J: TRBJ2-5
D: TRBD1
V: TRBV5-6
size: once
CDR3: CASSLEGGGTQYF
DNA: TGTGCCAGCAGCTTGGAAGGGGGCGGGACCCAGTACTTC

J: TRBJ2-7
D: NA
V: TRBV27
size: few
CDR3: CASTSTTGMWAYEQYF
DNA: TGTGCCAGCACTTCCACAACAGGGATGTGGGCCTACGAGCAGTACTTC

J: TRBJ1-4
D: NA
V: TRBV4-1
size: NA
CDR3: CASSQPQGAITGKLFF
DNA: TGCGCCAGCAGCCAACCCCAAGGGGCCATAACCGGAAAACTGTTTTTT

J: TRBJ1-4
D: NA
V: TRBV5-6
size: NA
CDR3: CASSLEGLPEKLFF
DNA: TGTGCCAGCAGCTTGGAGGGGCTTCCCGAAAAACTGTTTTTT

J: TRBJ1-1
D: TRBD1
V: TRBV28
size: NA
CDR3: CASLPPTGGTEAFF
DNA: TGTGCCAGCCTTCCTCCAACAGGGGGGACTGAAGCTTTCTTT

J: TRBJ2-1
D: NA
V: TRBV2
size: NA
CDR3: CASKGEGYNEQFF
DNA: TGTGCCAGCAAGGGGGAGGGATACAATGAGCAGTTCTTC

J: TRBJ2-7
D: TRBD1
V: TRBV28
size: few
CDR3: CASSPPTGSHEQYF
DNA: TGTGCCAGCAGCCCCCCGACAGGGTCCCACGAGCAGTACTTC

J: TRBJ2-6
D: NA
V: TRBV2
size: NA
CDR3: CASTDGRGPGANVLTF
DNA: TGTGCCAGCACCGACGGGAGGGGGCCAGGGGCCAACGTCCTGACTTTC

J: TRBJ2-4
D: NA
V: TRBV28
size: few
CDR3: CASSPSKNIQYF
DNA: TGTGCCAGCAGTCCTTCCAAAAACATTCAGTACTTC

J: TRBJ2-5
D: NA
V: TRBV5-4
size: few
CDR3: CASSSGGAYQETQYF
DNA: TGTGCCAGCAGCTCAGGAGGAGCGTACCAAGAGACCCAGTACTTC

J: TRBJ1-5
D: NA
V: TRBV19
size: NA
CDR3: CASSMRNQPQHF
DNA: TGTGCCAGTAGTATGCGGAATCAGCCCCAGCATTTT

J: TRBJ2-7
D: NA
V: TRBV28
size: few
CDR3: CASSQVVYEQYF
DNA: TGTGCCAGCAGTCAAGTAGTCTACGAGCAGTACTTC

J: TRBJ2-3
D: NA
V: TRBV9
size: NA
CDR3: CASSAPGEGNRATDTQYF
DNA: TGTGCCAGCAGCGCGCCGGGGGAAGGGAACCGGGCGACAGATACGCAGTATTTT

J: TRBJ1-1
D: NA
V: TRBV5-1
size: NA
CDR3: CASSLEAAGMGRAFF
DNA: TGCGCCAGCAGCTTGGAAGCCGCAGGAATGGGGCGAGCTTTCTTT

J: TRBJ2-7
D: TRBD1
V: TRBV30
size: few
CDR3: CAWGRQGGYEQYF
DNA: TGTGCCTGGGGCCGACAGGGTGGGTACGAGCAGTACTTC

J: TRBJ2-7
D: NA
V: TRBV9
size: few
CDR3: CASSVAFEGAHEQYF
DNA: TGTGCCAGCAGCGTAGCTTTTGAGGGAGCCCACGAGCAGTACTTC

J: TRBJ2-2
D: NA
V: TRBV5-1
size: NA
CDR3: CASSETGPGKAGELFF
DNA: TGCGCCAGCAGCGAAACAGGGCCAGGAAAGGCCGGGGAGCTGTTTTTT

J: TRBJ2-7
D: NA
V: TRBV5-1
size: NA
CDR3: CASSQQGYEQYF
DNA: TGCGCCAGCAGCCAGCAGGGGTACGAGCAGTACTTC

J: TRBJ2-6
D: NA
V: TRBV5-4
size: few
CDR3: CASSPDGGGSGANVLTF
DNA: TGTGCCAGCAGCCCGGACGGTGGAGGCTCTGGGGCCAACGTCCTGACTTTC

J: TRBJ2-7
D: TRBD2
V: TRBV4-3
size: NA
CDR3: CASSQGASGRAGAYEQYF
DNA: TGCGCCAGCAGCCAAGGGGCTAGCGGGAGGGCCGGTGCCTACGAGCAGTACTTC

J: TRBJ2-5
D: TRBD1
V: TRBV28
size: NA
CDR3: CASSPPTGGLETQYF
DNA: TGTGCCAGCAGTCCCCCGACAGGGGGCCTGGAGACCCAGTACTTC

J: TRBJ2-1
D: TRBD2
V: TRBV7-8
size: few
CDR3: CASSQLAASGEQFF
DNA: TGTGCCAGCAGCCAACTAGCGGCCAGCGGGGAGCAGTTCTTC

J: TRBJ2-7
D: NA
V: TRBV5-1
size: NA
CDR3: CASSLRVDRNEQYF
DNA: TGCGCCAGCAGCTTGCGTGTCGACAGAAACGAGCAGTACTTC

J: TRBJ1-1
D: TRBD1
V: TRBV28
size: NA
CDR3: CASTLSGGITEAFF
DNA: TGTGCCAGCACCCTATCAGGGGGGATCACTGAAGCTTTCTTT

J: TRBJ1-4
D: NA
V: TRBV5-1
size: NA
CDR3: CASSLGRSNEKLFF
DNA: TGCGCCAGCAGCTTGGGTCGGAGTAATGAAAAACTGTTTTTT

J: TRBJ1-2
D: TRBD1
V: TRBV15
size: NA
CDR3: CATSRGGFGQGDGYTF
DNA: TGTGCCACCAGCAGAGGGGGCTTCGGTCAGGGGGACGGCTACACCTTC

J: TRBJ2-5
D: NA
V: TRBV7-6
size: NA
CDR3: CASSPGVKETQYF
DNA: TGTGCCAGCAGCCCCGGGGTAAAAGAGACCCAGTACTTC

J: TRBJ2-2
D: NA
V: TRBV28
size: NA
CDR3: CAIPRTAGENTGELFF
DNA: TGTGCCATCCCCAGGACGGCAGGGGAGAACACCGGGGAGCTGTTTTTT

J: TRBJ1-1
D: NA
V: TRBV7-2
size: NA
CDR3: CASSPSGPEAFF
DNA: TGTGCCAGCAGCCCCTCAGGGCCTGAAGCTTTCTTT

J: TRBJ2-5
D: NA
V: TRBV10-3
size: few
CDR3: CAISGGGFETQYF
DNA: TGTGCCATCAGTGGTGGGGGCTTCGAGACCCAGTACTTC

J: TRBJ2-1
D: NA
V: TRBV28
size: few
CDR3: CASKGMEGGYSYNEQFF
DNA: TGTGCCAGCAAGGGGATGGAGGGAGGCTACTCCTACAATGAGCAGTTCTTC

J: TRBJ2-3
D: TRBD2
V: TRBV4-2
size: NA
CDR3: CASSQDSPSGRVGTDTQYF
DNA: TGTGCCAGCAGCCAAGATTCCCCTAGCGGGAGGGTCGGTACAGATACGCAGTATTTT

J: TRBJ2-1
D: NA
V: TRBV6-6
size: NA
CDR3: CASSYRGAGSEQFF
DNA: TGTGCCAGCAGTTACCGGGGGGCGGGCAGTGAGCAGTTCTTC

J: TRBJ1-5
D: NA
V: TRBV5-4
size: NA
CDR3: CASSLGSGPQHF
DNA: TGTGCCAGCAGCTTGGGGTCGGGGCCCCAGCATTTT

J: TRBJ1-2
D: NA
V: TRBV5-1
size: few
CDR3: CASGGPNYGYTF
DNA: TGCGCCAGTGGAGGACCCAACTATGGCTACACCTTC

J: TRBJ2-2
D: TRBD2
V: TRBV19
size: few
CDR3: CASSMVPAGDGGELFF
DNA: TGTGCCAGTAGTATGGTCCCTGCGGGAGACGGCGGGGAGCTGTTTTTT

J: TRBJ2-2
D: TRBD1
V: TRBV19
size: NA
CDR3: CASSQGASAGELFF
DNA: TGTGCCAGTAGCCAGGGGGCATCCGCCGGGGAGCTGTTTTTT

J: TRBJ2-1
D: TRBD2
V: TRBV2
size: NA
CDR3: CASKESGTTYNEQFF
DNA: TGTGCCAGCAAAGAGTCCGGGACTACCTACAATGAGCAGTTCTTC